The source of this T cell receptor beta chain is a study of blood T cell repertoires in COVID-19. Turning to this clone: Germline and junction disagree at one end, which may indicate a read error.

This CDR3 is built from 12 residues. Germline lookup yields CDR1 SSHAT and CDR2 FNYEAQ (reference sequence). The method was immunoSEQ multiplex PCR; TCRdb's version includes in-frame clones alone and lacks a portion of them. Among roughly 200,000 clones listed, about 86% were seen once. The V gene is TRBV7-7, the J gene TRBJ1-1; no reliable D call. The specimen sequenced was peripheral blood. The clonotype was recovered from a man aged 40-49 years with active or convalescent COVID-19. The CDR3 nucleotides are TGTGCTAGCAGCTTAGACTTGGGAGGAGCTTTCTTT. Protein sequence: CASSLDLGGAFF.